These 20 T cell receptor beta chains were sequenced from one sample in a study of regulatory T cells in long-lasting Graves disease. As to time point: newly diagnosed GD, antithyroid drugs for less than 3 months. Extracted RNA from PBMCs served as the source of the TCR library. Arm-PCR of CDR3 regions and iRepertoire HTBI primers were the basis on which TCR beta libraries were built. Via MiXCR, TCRdb re-called the multiplex PCR reads, giving one row per CDR3 protein. The sample lists approximately 490,000 distinct CDR3 sequences, roughly 17% seen once, with over 9% in the top ten. The data also belong to a second study, concerning T cells in Graves' hyperthyroidism and ophthalmopathy.

Here the sequenced sample was peripheral blood mononuclear cells (PBMCs), taken at new diagnosis, from a patient treated with antithyroid drugs. The receptors come from a man aged 35 to 55 with Graves disease.

This clonotype was counted ten times or more. V usage is TRBV20-1 and J usage is TRBJ2-3; the D call may be TRBD1 or TRBD2 (7 bases each). Germline CDR1 reads DFQATT; CDR2 reads SNEGSKA (reference sequence). The V and J ends lost 6 bases and 0 bases respectively, with 13 bases between them. The CDR3 length is 14 residues. This chain's CDR3 is CSASRGGSTDTQYF. The CDR3, as DNA: TGCAGTGCCTCCAGGGGGGGGAGCACAGATACGCAGTATTTT.

This clonotype appeared many times. The rearrangement uses TRBV7-9 and TRBJ2-7; 8 bases are shared with TRBD2. The ends lost 0 bases at V and 7 bases at J; junction bases unmatched: 8. The CDR3 runs 15 residues. From germline, CDR1 is SEHNR and CDR2 FQNEAQ (reference sequence). The chain's CDR3 is CASSLAPGLADEQYF. The CDR3 region has the DNA TGTGCCAGCAGCTTAGCGCCCGGACTAGCTGATGAGCAGTACTTC.

This clonotype has just a few counts. This sequence joins TRBV5-6 and TRBJ1-1; D may be TRBD1 (6 bases). V lost 4 bases to trimming and J lost 1 base, with 14 bases between them. CDR3 size: 15 residues. CDR1 SGHDT and CDR2 YYEEEE come from the germline V gene. Here the CDR3 DNA reads TGTGCCAGCAGCCCCAGCCCGACAGGGAACACTGAAGCTTTCTTT. It codes for CASSPSPTGNTEAFF.

At least ten counts were recorded for this clonotype. The gene calls are TRBV28 and TRBJ1-2, with D possibly matching TRBD1 (5 bases). This CDR3 has 14 amino acids. Trimming took off 5 bases at V and 8 bases at J, with 18 bases between the two ends. The germline V gene encodes CDR1 MDHEN and CDR2 SYDVKM. CDR3 nucleotides: TGTGCCAGCAGTCCCGGATACAGGACTCAAGGCTACACCTTC. It yields the protein CASSPGYRTQGYTF.

The count of this clonotype is one. V is TRBV7-9 and J is TRBJ2-1; 13 bases align to TRBD2. Germline CDR1 SEHNR, CDR2 FQNEAQ (reference sequence). The CDR3 runs to 15 residues. Trimming cost V 5 bases and J 9 bases; bases outside gene matches: 7. Here the CDR3 reads CASSTRTSGSGEQFF. DNA for the CDR3: TGTGCCAGCAGCACCAGGACTAGCGGGAGCGGTGAGCAGTTCTTC. The full variable domain, its missing parts supplied by reference TRBV7-9 and TRBJ2-1, is DTGVSQNPRHKITKRGQNVTFRCDPISEHNRLYWYRQTLGQGPEFLTYFQNEAQLEKSRLLSDRFSAERPKGSFSTLEIQRTEQGDSAMYLCASSTRTSGSGEQFFGPGTRLTVL.

The chain employs TRBV6-2 or TRBV6-3 and TRBJ1-6; the match to TRBD1 covers 7 bases. From germline, CDR1 is MNHEY and CDR2 SVGEGT. Unmatched junction bases numbered 9, after V lost 2 bases and J lost 5 bases. This CDR3 has 17 amino acids. The chain's CDR3 is CASSYDGGTGDNSPLHF. DNA for the CDR3: TGTGCCAGCAGTTACGACGGGGGTACAGGGGATAATTCACCCCTCCACTTT.

This chain connects TRBV20-1 to TRBJ2-5; no reliable D call. Germline assignment: CDR1 DFQATT and CDR2 SNEGSKA (reference sequence). This CDR3 has 10 amino acids. The V and J ends lost 8 bases and 2 bases respectively, with 6 bases between them. The CDR3 nucleotides are TGCAGTTCGCAGCAAGAGACCCAGTACTTC. The encoded protein is CSSQQETQYF.

The CDR3 nucleotides read TGTGCCTGCGGGCTGTCCCTCTACGAGCAGTACTTC. The encoded protein is CACGLSLYEQYF. The chain couples TRBV12-3 or TRBV12-4 to TRBJ2-7; D is perhaps TRBD2 (5 bases). V was pared by 11 bases and J by 3 bases, with 14 bases between. CDR3 length equals 12 residues.

Ten or more counts support this clonotype. The rearrangement links TRBV7-9 to TRBJ2-1; the D gene is possibly TRBD2 (6 bases). The CDR3 sequence is 16 residues long. The V end lost 1 base, the J end lost 3 bases, and 13 bases lay between the germline ends. Germline loops: CDR1 SEHNR, CDR2 FQNEAQ (reference sequence). The CDR3 reads CASSLGETRFYNEQFF. In DNA, the CDR3 is TGTGCCAGCAGCTTAGGCGAGACTAGATTCTACAATGAGCAGTTCTTC.

This clonotype was seen repeatedly, ten times or more. The chain links TRBV18 to TRBJ2-3; D not certain. CDR1 is KGHSH and CDR2 is LQKENI in the germline V gene. Trimming removed 3 bases at V and 1 base at J, with 11 bases between. CDR3 length equals 15 residues. The chain's CDR3 is CASSPSLRGTDTQYF. CDR3 coding DNA: TGTGCCAGCTCACCCTCACTCCGCGGCACAGATACGCAGTATTTT.

The chain recombines TRBV30 with TRBJ2-3; D is possibly TRBD2 (6 bases). Trimming removed 3 bases at V and 5 bases at J, with 12 bases between. This CDR3 comprises 13 residues. Germline CDR1 GTSNPN, CDR2 SVGIG (reference sequence). Here the CDR3 reads CAWSRRERDTQYF. The CDR3 nucleotides are TGTGCCTGGAGCCGGCGGGAAAGAGATACGCAGTATTTT. The entire variable domain, with the rest obtained from reference TRBV30 and TRBJ2-3, is as follows: SQTIHQWPATLVQPVGSPLSLECTVEGTSNPNLYWYRQAAGRGLQLLFYSVGIGQISSEVPQNLSASRPQDRQFILSSKKLLLSDSGFYLCAWSRRERDTQYFGPGTRLTVL.

At least ten counts were recorded for this clonotype. This sequence joins TRBV6-2 or TRBV6-3 and TRBJ2-5; 11 nucleotides align to TRBD1. This CDR3 has 14 amino acids. The trim removed 6 bases at V and 4 bases at J, leaving 4 bases unmatched. Germline V CDR1 and CDR2: MNHEY, SVGEGT. This chain's CDR3 is CASRDRGLIETQYF. DNA for the CDR3: TGTGCCAGCAGGGACAGGGGGCTAATAGAGACCCAGTACTTC.

About this clonotype: Being one base from a much bigger clone, this may be a read error. This CDR3 is missing its conserved last phenylalanine or tryptophan, likely due to a read error. The chain employs TRBV24-1 and TRBJ2-3; no firm D call. CDR3 length equals 13 residues. In germline, CDR1 is KGHDR, CDR2 SFDVKD. The V and J ends lost 3 bases and 5 bases respectively, with 8 bases between them. The CDR3 nucleotides read TGTGCCACCAGTGATGAGGTTGGAGATACGCAGTATTAT. This translates into CATSDEVGDTQYY.

The chain uses TRBV6-1 and TRBJ2-2, with 7 bases aligning to TRBD1. The CDR3 consists of 15 residues. Germline CDR1 and CDR2: MNHNS and SASEGT. V shed 6 bases, J shed 2 bases, and the junction held 6 bases outside the gene matches. The DNA for the CDR3 is TGTGCCAGCAGCCCTGGACAGGTTAACACCGGGGAGCTGTTTTTT. Amino acid sequence: CASSPGQVNTGELFF.

This chain uses TRBV5-5 with TRBJ2-7, with D perhaps being TRBD1 or TRBD2 (6 bases each). Germline lookup yields CDR1 SGHKS and CDR2 YYEKEE (reference sequence). V was cut by 4 bases and J by 7 bases, with 21 bases left in between. The CDR3 has 15 residues. CDR3 coding DNA: TGTGCCAGCAGCCCAGACTCACGGGGGCCAGGGGAGCAGTACTTC. It codes for CASSPDSRGPGEQYF.

CDR3 sequence reads: CASSIEGALAKNIQYF. The CDR3 coding sequence is TGTGCCAGTAGTATAGAGGGGGCACTAGCCAAAAACATTCAGTACTTC. This sequence joins TRBV19 and TRBJ2-4; the D gene is possibly TRBD1 (6 bases). V lost 0 bases and J lost 0, with 9 bases in between. The CDR3 consists of 16 residues. Germline CDR1 reads LNHDA; CDR2 reads SQIVND (reference sequence).

There are many counts of this clonotype. CDR3 bases: TGTGCCAGCAGGCACTGGGGAGAGAGGAACAATGAGCAGTTCTTC. Translation: CASRHWGERNNEQFF. The chain carries TRBV3-1 and TRBJ2-1, with TRBD2 as a possible D gene (5 bases). The CDR3 loop spans 15 amino acids. Germline loops: CDR1 LGHDT, CDR2 YNNKEL (reference sequence). Trimming stripped 6 bases from V and 5 bases from J, with 17 bases between.

This clonotype was seen a few times. The genes are TRBV29-1 and TRBJ2-3, with TRBD1 matching 8 bases. CDR1 and CDR2 from the germline V gene are SQVTM and ANQGSEA. The junction had 0 bases not matched to a gene; V was cut back by 4 bases and J by 3 bases. The CDR3 has 12 amino acids. The CDR3, as DNA: TGCAGCGTTGGGACAGGGACAGATACGCAGTATTTT. Protein: CSVGTGTDTQYF.

This chain links TRBV30 with TRBJ2-1, with 14 bases identical to TRBD2. After removal of 0 bases from V and 10 bases from J, the junction contained 2 bases not matched to a gene. The length of the CDR3 is 14 residues. CDR1 and CDR2 (germline): GTSNPN, SVGIG (reference sequence). This CDR3 reads CAWSVGLAGVEQFF. CDR3 nucleotides: TGTGCCTGGAGTGTGGGACTAGCGGGAGTGGAGCAGTTCTTC. Full variable domain (outside the CDR3, taken from reference TRBV30 and TRBJ2-1): SQTIHQWPATLVQPVGSPLSLECTVEGTSNPNLYWYRQAAGRGLQLLFYSVGIGQISSEVPQNLSASRPQDRQFILSSKKLLLSDSGFYLCAWSVGLAGVEQFFGPGTRLTVL.

CDR3 loop: CASGSRAKNIQYF. CDR3 sequence (DNA): TGTGCCAGCGGATCGAGGGCCAAAAACATTCAGTACTTC. V and J are TRBV6-1 and TRBJ2-4; no clear D gene. CDR1 is MNHNS, CDR2 SASEGT, per germline. The CDR3 runs 13 residues. Trimming took off 8 bases at V and 1 base at J, with 9 bases between the two ends.